The 29 T cell receptor beta chains presented below share a single source sample, sequenced in a study of technical replicates of blood from a handful of donors. The repertoire was sequenced with immunoSEQ multiplex PCR; TCRdb's copy has only in-frame clones and lacks some. The sample has around 92,000 clones; 95% are singletons. Sequenced material: T cells isolated from PBMCs. The source is a human donor in good health.

The chain combines TRBV5-4 with TRBJ2-3; D may be TRBD2 (5 bases). The germline gives CDR1 SGHNT, CDR2 YYREEE (reference sequence). This CDR3 comprises 14 residues. Deletions cut 1 base from V and 4 bases from J, with 10 bases between. The CDR3 nucleotides read TGTGCCAGCAGCTTGATCGGGGTGGCAGATACGCAGTATTTT. This sequence encodes CASSLIGVADTQYF.

The CDR3 sequence is CATREAGANVLTF. In nucleotides, the CDR3 is TGTGCCACCCGGGAGGCTGGGGCCAACGTCCTGACTTTC. The chain recombines TRBV15 with TRBJ2-6, with TRBD2 matching over 7 bases. Germline V CDR1 and CDR2: LNHNV, YYDKDF (reference sequence). The CDR3 is made up of 13 amino acids. Germline trimming cut 8 bases from V and 2 bases from J; bases unmatched to any gene: 0.

The chain links TRBV6-1 to TRBJ2-7, with D maybe TRBD2 (6 bases). The ends were cut back, 2 bases at V and 2 bases at J, with 13 bases in the middle. The CDR3 sequence is 15 residues long. Germline CDR1 MNHNS, CDR2 SASEGT. The CDR3 loop is CASSERDGGPYEQYF. Here the CDR3 DNA reads TGTGCCAGCAGTGAACGGGACGGGGGACCCTACGAGCAGTACTTC.

This clone was observed a single time. V usage is TRBV19 and J usage is TRBJ1-4; tentatively, D is TRBD1 (5 bases). The CDR3 is made up of 14 amino acids. Trimming stripped 1 base from V and 4 bases from J, with 7 bases between. Germline CDR1 is LNHDA and CDR2 is SQIVND (reference sequence). Written as DNA, the CDR3 is TGTGCCAGTAGTATAGGCAGGGATAATGAAAAACTGTTTTTT. Protein product: CASSIGRDNEKLFF.

This chain links TRBV2 with TRBJ1-1; D is uncertain. Trimming took off 3 bases at V and 8 bases at J, with 10 bases between the two ends. The CDR3 length is 12 residues. Per the germline V gene, CDR1 is SNHLY and CDR2 is FYNNEI. CDR3 sequence reads: CASSDSVKEAFF. CDR3 DNA sequence: TGTGCCAGCAGTGATTCGGTGAAGGAAGCTTTCTTT.

The V and J genes are TRBV5-6 and TRBJ2-7; D possibly corresponds to TRBD1 (6 bases). The length of the CDR3 is 12 residues. V dropped 4 bases and J dropped 4 bases, with 9 bases sitting between them. CDR1 is SGHDT and CDR2 is YYEEEE in the germline V gene. The CDR3 reads CASSQQGYEQYF. The CDR3 nucleotides read TGTGCCAGCAGCCAACAGGGTTACGAGCAGTACTTC.

The chain links TRBV30 to TRBJ1-2, with a weak D call TRBD1 (6 bases). In germline, CDR1 is GTSNPN, CDR2 SVGIG (reference sequence). The CDR3 extends over 15 amino acids. Trimming cost V 8 bases and J 4 bases, with 23 bases left between them. DNA of the CDR3: TGTGCCAAGGACAGCCAGACCCGAGGAGTCTATGGCTACACCTTC. Protein sequence: CAKDSQTRGVYGYTF.

This chain uses TRBV7-9 with TRBJ2-2, with unresolved D. CDR3 size: 17 residues. Trimming took 5 bases from V and 3 from J, leaving 19 bases between them. Germline CDR1 and CDR2: SEHNR and FQNEAQ (reference sequence). The CDR3 sequence: CASSQRVPELDTGELFF. The CDR3 DNA sequence: TGTGCCAGCAGCCAACGGGTCCCAGAACTCGACACCGGGGAGCTGTTTTTT.

V gene TRBV2 combines with J gene TRBJ1-4, with TRBD1 matching 9 bases. The CDR3 loop spans 15 amino acids. V lost 6 bases and J lost 2; bases outside the gene matches: 4. The germline CDR1 and CDR2 sequences are SNHLY and FYNNEI. This CDR3 is CASRPQGATNEKLFF. The DNA for the CDR3 is TGTGCCAGCAGGCCACAGGGGGCCACTAATGAAAAACTGTTTTTT. The full variable domain, with the rest looked up from reference TRBV2 and TRBJ1-4, is EPEVTQTPSHQVTQMGQEVILRCVPISNHLYFYWYRQILGQKVEFLVSFYNNEISEKSEIFDDQFSVERPDGSNFTLKIRSTKLEDSAMYFCASRPQGATNEKLFFGSGTQLSVL.

This rearrangement joins TRBV27 to TRBJ2-7; no reliable D call. The CDR3 is 13 residues long. V lost 0 bases and J 0 bases, leaving 3 bases between the germline ends. Germline CDR1 and CDR2: MNHEY and SMNVEV (reference sequence). CDR3 sequence (DNA): TGTGCCAGCAGTTTATCAGCCTCCTACGAGCAGTACTTC. It encodes CASSLSASYEQYF.

The J gene is TRBJ1-1, the V gene TRBV6-1; TRBD1 agrees at 8 bases. This CDR3 is 15 amino acids long. The germline gives CDR1 MNHNS, CDR2 SASEGT. Germline trimming cut 7 bases from V and 4 bases from J; bases unmatched to any gene: 11. Written as DNA, the CDR3 is TGTGCCAGCAAGAGGGGCGGACAGGGAGTCACTGAAGCTTTCTTT. Its translation: CASKRGGQGVTEAFF.

This chain links TRBV9 with TRBJ2-3; D is undetermined. Germline loops: CDR1 SGDLS, CDR2 YYNGEE. V dropped 3 bases and J dropped 3 bases, with 11 bases sitting between them. CDR3 size: 14 residues. The CDR3 here is CASSAQLSTDTQYF. Here the CDR3 DNA reads TGTGCCAGCAGCGCCCAGTTGTCAACAGATACGCAGTATTTT. Full variable domain (outside the CDR3, taken from reference TRBV9 and TRBJ2-3): DSGVTQTPKHLITATGQRVTLRCSPRSGDLSVYWYQQSLDQGLQFLIQYYNGEERAKGNILERFSAQQFPDLHSELNLSSLELGDSALYFCASSAQLSTDTQYFGPGTRLTVL.

This clone was detected once. The V and J genes are TRBV5-4 and TRBJ2-5; D is uncertain. CDR3 length equals 15 residues. CDR1 is SGHNT, CDR2 YYREEE, per germline (reference sequence). Trimming left V 1 base short and J 2 bases short, with 12 bases between. The CDR3, as DNA: TGTGCCAGCAGCTTGTATGGCGGCGCACAAGAGACCCAGTACTTC. This gives the protein CASSLYGGAQETQYF.

The CDR3 sequence: CASSEEFSGNTIYF. The CDR3 region has the DNA TGTGCCAGCAGCGAAGAGTTCTCTGGAAACACCATATATTTT. The chain links TRBV6-5 to TRBJ1-3; no firm D call. Germline CDR1 reads MNHEY; CDR2 reads SVGAGI. The V end was cut by 6 bases, the J end by 0 bases, with 9 bases between. The CDR3 runs 14 residues.

The V gene is TRBV5-6, the J gene TRBJ1-2; D gene ambiguous. Germline V lookup: CDR1 SGHDT, CDR2 YYEEEE. V lost 2 bases and J 8 bases, leaving 25 bases between the germline ends. This CDR3 has 17 amino acids. CDR3 amino acids: CASSFLGGGKEQGGYTF. CDR3 sequence (DNA): TGTGCCAGCAGCTTCCTAGGTGGAGGGAAGGAGCAAGGCGGCTACACCTTC. Together with reference TRBV5-6 and TRBJ1-2, the CDR3 gives the full variable domain: DAGVTQSPTHLIKTRGQQVTLRCSPKSGHDTVSWYQQALGQGPQFIFQYYEEEERQRGNFPDRFSGHQFPNYSSELNVNALLLGDSALYLCASSFLGGGKEQGGYTFGSGTRLTVV.

The chain carries TRBV7-9 and TRBJ1-6; TRBD1 is a possible D gene (5 bases). Germline V lookup: CDR1 SEHNR, CDR2 FQNEAQ (reference sequence). Trimming shortened V by 1 base and J by 7 bases, and 8 bases separated the two germline ends. CDR3 length: 14 residues. The CDR3 region is CASSLVGLNSPLHF. CDR3 nucleotides: TGTGCCAGCAGCTTAGTGGGGCTCAATTCACCCCTCCACTTT.

V is TRBV28 and J is TRBJ2-7, with D possibly being TRBD1 (6 bases). The length of the CDR3 is 17 residues. V was cut by 2 bases and J by 5 bases, with 22 bases left in between. Per germline, CDR1 MDHEN and CDR2 SYDVKM. This chain's CDR3 is CASSLRMVTGGFDEQYF. The CDR3 nucleotides are TGTGCCAGCAGTTTAAGAATGGTGACAGGCGGTTTCGACGAGCAGTACTTC.

The chain joins TRBV6-5 to TRBJ1-2; D may be TRBD1 (6 bases). Germline CDR1 reads MNHEY; CDR2 reads SVGAGI. Deletions cut 5 bases from V and 8 bases from J, with 18 bases between. The CDR3 is 14 residues long. The chain's CDR3 is CASSLDTGLGGYTF. The CDR3 bases are TGTGCCAGCAGTCTAGATACAGGGTTGGGCGGCTACACCTTC.

V and J are TRBV18 and TRBJ2-1; 9 nucleotides agree with TRBD1. Looked up from germline, CDR1 is KGHSH and CDR2 is LQKENI. V dropped 3 bases and J dropped 5; count of bases not matched to a gene: 5. This CDR3 region has 15 residues. CDR3 sequence (DNA): TGTGCCAGCTCACCTTCCGGGACAGGGAACAATGAGCAGTTCTTC. It encodes CASSPSGTGNNEQFF.

The chain is built from TRBV5-4 and TRBJ2-1; the D gene is possibly TRBD1 (7 bases). Trimming removed 4 bases from V and 10 bases from J, with 27 bases in between. CDR1 is SGHNT, CDR2 YYREEE, per germline (reference sequence). The CDR3 sequence is 17 residues long. The CDR3 nucleotides read TGTGCCAGCAGCCCAACTCCTTGGCGGGACAGTACTCTGGAGCAGTTCTTC. Translation gives CASSPTPWRDSTLEQFF. The whole variable domain, filled in from reference TRBV5-4 and TRBJ2-1, reads ETGVTQSPTHLIKTRGQQVTLRCSSQSGHNTVSWYQQALGQGPQFIFQYYREEENGRGNFPPRFSGLQFPNYSSELNVNALELDDSALYLCASSPTPWRDSTLEQFFGPGTRLTVL.

The CDR3: CASSLRGGYNSPLHF. DNA for the CDR3: TGTGCCAGCAGTTTAAGGGGTGGCTATAATTCACCCCTCCACTTT. The chain carries TRBV27 and TRBJ1-6; a weak D match, TRBD1 (5 bases). Germline assignment: CDR1 MNHEY and CDR2 SMNVEV (reference sequence). This CDR3 region has 15 residues. V shed 2 bases and J shed 3 bases, with 8 bases lying between them.

The chain carries TRBV25-1 and TRBJ2-5; no firm D call. This CDR3 has 11 amino acids. The germline V gene has CDR1 MGHDK and CDR2 SYGVNS. The ends were cut back, 9 bases at V and 5 bases at J, with 10 bases in the middle. This CDR3 reads CASSATETQYF. The DNA of the CDR3 is TGTGCCAGTTCAGCGACGGAGACCCAGTACTTC.

The gene calls are TRBV5-1 and TRBJ2-1; 9 bases match TRBD2. Unmatched junction bases numbered 6, after V lost 5 bases and J lost 6 bases. The germline CDR1 and CDR2 sequences are SGHRS and YFSETQ. CDR3 length equals 14 residues. Here the CDR3 DNA reads TGCGCCAGCAGTGTGACTAGCGGCCTCAATGAGCAGTTCTTC. Residues: CASSVTSGLNEQFF.

To note about this clone: The sample carries other DNA sequences with the same CDR3. V and J are TRBV9 and TRBJ2-7, with 8 bases identical to TRBD1. CDR3 size: 14 residues. Looked up from germline, CDR1 is SGDLS and CDR2 is YYNGEE. V trimming: 3 bases; J trimming: 1 base; junction bases outside the gene matches: 3. The CDR3 sequence: CASSGGQGSYEQYF. The DNA of the CDR3 is TGTGCCAGCAGCGGTGGACAGGGTTCCTACGAGCAGTACTTC.

This chain links TRBV15 with TRBJ2-2; TRBD2 matches 13 bases. The CDR3 sequence is 16 residues long. With V trimmed by 6 bases and J by 6 bases, 7 bases remained unmatched. Germline V gene lookup returns CDR1 LNHNV and CDR2 YYDKDF (reference sequence). The CDR3 sequence: CATRGGLAGVSGELFF. The CDR3, as DNA: TGTGCCACCAGGGGCGGACTAGCGGGAGTTTCCGGGGAGCTGTTTTTT.

The chain is built from TRBV5-1 and TRBJ1-1; TRBD1 matches 8 bases. This CDR3 comprises 15 residues. From germline, CDR1 is SGHRS and CDR2 YFSETQ. The junction had 8 bases not matched to a gene; V was cut back by 2 bases and J by 5 bases. The CDR3 DNA reads as TGCGCCAGCAGCTTTAGGCGGGACAGGAGGACTGAAGCTTTCTTT. Translated, it gives CASSFRRDRRTEAFF.

The CDR3 region is CASRATDTQYF. The CDR3 bases are TGTGCCAGTAGGGCTACAGATACGCAGTATTTT. The gene calls are TRBV19 and TRBJ2-3; D gene uncertain. Germline CDR1 LNHDA, CDR2 SQIVND (reference sequence). The CDR3 contains 11 residues. Trimming left V 6 bases short and J 3 bases short, with 4 bases between.

This chain links TRBV9 with TRBJ2-1, with TRBD2 matching 13 bases. This CDR3 has 17 amino acids. Germline V gene sequence: CDR1 SGDLS, CDR2 YYNGEE. The trim removed 6 bases at V and 4 bases at J, leaving 10 bases unmatched. As DNA, the CDR3 is TGTGCCAGCACCCGAGGACTAGCGGGGGCTTTATACAATGAGCAGTTCTTC. Translation gives CASTRGLAGALYNEQFF.

The rearrangement joins TRBV6-5 to TRBJ2-7; 9 bases are shared with TRBD1. V trimming: 6 bases; J trimming: 3 bases; junction bases outside the gene matches: 9. This CDR3 contains 15 residues. CDR1 and CDR2 from the germline V gene are MNHEY and SVGAGI. The CDR3 is CASSFGQGWNYEQYF. The CDR3, as DNA: TGTGCCAGCAGCTTTGGACAGGGGTGGAACTACGAGCAGTACTTC.